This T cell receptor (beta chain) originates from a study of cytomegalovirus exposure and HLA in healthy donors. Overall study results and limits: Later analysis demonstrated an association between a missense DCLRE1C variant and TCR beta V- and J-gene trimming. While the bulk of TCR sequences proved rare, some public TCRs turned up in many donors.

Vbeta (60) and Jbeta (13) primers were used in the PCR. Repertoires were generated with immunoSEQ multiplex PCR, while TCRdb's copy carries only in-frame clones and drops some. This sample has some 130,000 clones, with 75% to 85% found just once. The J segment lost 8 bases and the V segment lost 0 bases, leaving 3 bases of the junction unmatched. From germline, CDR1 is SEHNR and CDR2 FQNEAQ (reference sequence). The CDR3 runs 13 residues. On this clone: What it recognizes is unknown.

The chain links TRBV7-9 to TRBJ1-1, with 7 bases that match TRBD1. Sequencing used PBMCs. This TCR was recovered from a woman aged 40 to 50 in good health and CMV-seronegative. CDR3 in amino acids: CASSLARTGEAFF. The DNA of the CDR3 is TGTGCCAGCAGCTTAGCAAGGACAGGAGAAGCTTTCTTT.